Listed below are T cell receptor beta chains from one sample, sequenced in a study of T cells in Graves' hyperthyroidism and ophthalmopathy. TCRdb ran MiXCR on the multiplex PCR reads and lists one entry per CDR3 protein. The repertoire holds 530,000 or so distinct CDR3 sequences, with 46% as singletons. The sequenced sample was peripheral blood or thyroid tissue (not recorded which). The receptors here all came from a woman aged 18 to 35 with Graves' hyperthyroidism. Both conserved end residues are part of each CDR3. A D gene is named only where the DNA matches it firmly. Not all rows give a size; the values are once, few, many and, for expanded clones, a class.

>NA|NA|TRBV20-1|TRBJ1-6
CSARDQAVSSPLHF
TGCAGTGCTAGGGATCAAGCAGTCAGTTCACCCCTCCACTTT
>NA|NA|TRBV6-5|TRBJ1-1
CASNQWNTKAFF
TGTGCCAGCAATCAGTGGAACACTAAAGCTTTCTTT
>NA|NA|TRBV15|TRBJ2-1
CATSSGLGRTNEQFF
TGTGCCACCAGCAGCGGCCTGGGACGGACTAATGAGCAGTTCTTC
>NA|many|TRBV7-9|TRBJ1-5
CASSLQDSNQPQHF
TGTGCCAGCAGCCTGCAAGACAGCAATCAGCCCCAGCATTTT
>NA|many|TRBV5-5|TRBJ2-7
CASSAADYSYEQYF
TGTGCCAGCAGCGCTGCGGACTACTCCTACGAGCAGTACTTC
>NA|NA|TRBV12-3/TRBV12-4|TRBJ2-1
CASSLSGYTYNEQFF
TGTGCCAGCAGTTTATCTGGGTACACCTACAATGAGCAGTTCTTC
>NA|many|TRBV7-3|TRBJ2-5
CASSLLGGARQETQYF
TGTGCCAGCAGCTTATTGGGGGGGGCGCGGCAAGAGACCCAGTACTTC
>TRBD2|NA|TRBV2|TRBJ2-6
CASSGRESNVLTF
TGTGCCAGCAGTGGGCGGGAGAGCAACGTCCTGACTTTC
>NA|once|TRBV7-2|TRBJ1-4
CASNPWSEKLFF
TGTGCCAGCAACCCATGGAGTGAAAAACTGTTTTTT
>TRBD1|many|TRBV19|TRBJ1-1
CASDVGQGASEAFF
TGTGCCAGTGATGTAGGACAGGGGGCCTCTGAAGCTTTCTTT
>NA|NA|TRBV29-1|TRBJ1-1
CSYGQNTEAFF
TGCAGTTACGGACAGAACACTGAAGCTTTCTTT
>TRBD2|many|TRBV10-3|TRBJ2-5
CAISESLAGVETQYF
TGTGCCATCAGTGAGTCGCTAGCGGGAGTGGAGACCCAGTACTTC
>NA|NA|TRBV7-6|TRBJ2-3
CASSLDKDTQYF
TGTGCCAGCAGCTTAGATAAGGATACGCAGTATTTT
>NA|NA|TRBV13|TRBJ1-1
CASSPRGRWMNTEALF
TGTGCCAGCAGCCCCCGGGGCAGATGGATGAACACTGAAGCTCTCTTT
>NA|NA|TRBV12-3/TRBV12-4|TRBJ1-5
CASSFGLRNTGEPQHF
TGTGCCAGCAGTTTCGGATTGCGAAACACCGGGGAGCCCCAGCATTTT
>TRBD2|many|TRBV7-9|TRBJ2-7
CASSLGLAGGGEQYF
TGTGCCAGCAGCTTAGGACTAGCGGGAGGCGGCGAGCAGTACTTC
>TRBD1|NA|TRBV7-9|TRBJ1-2
CASSAARDRGGGYTF
TGTGCCAGCAGCGCAGCCCGGGACAGGGGAGGAGGCTACACCTTC
>TRBD1|NA|TRBV2|TRBJ1-6
CASNNRGPNSPLHF
TGTGCCAGCAACAACAGGGGACCTAATTCACCCCTCCACTTT
>NA|NA|TRBV29-1|TRBJ1-4
CSVVYGIGTNEKLFF
TGCAGCGTTGTTTACGGGATTGGCACTAATGAAAAACTGTTTTTT
>NA|many|TRBV29-1|TRBJ1-1
CSVVRVMNTEAFF
TGCAGCGTCGTTAGGGTAATGAACACTGAAGCTTTCTTT
>TRBD1|NA|TRBV29-1|TRBJ1-4
CSARTGGDEKLFF
TGCAGCGCCCGGACAGGGGGGGATGAAAAACTGTTTTTT
>NA|many|TRBV5-1|TRBJ1-1
CASRGGGNTEAFF
TGCGCCAGCAGAGGGGGTGGGAACACTGAAGCTTTCTTT
>TRBD2|few|TRBV15|TRBJ2-3
CATSRPAGNTDTQYF
TGTGCCACCAGCAGGCCAGCGGGGAACACAGATACGCAGTATTTT
>NA|many|TRBV19|TRBJ2-5
CASSPGLETQYF
TGTGCCAGTAGTCCGGGGCTGGAGACCCAGTACTTC
>TRBD2|NA|TRBV7-2|TRBJ2-1
CASSSFSGSLDNEQFF
TGTGCCAGCAGCTCCTTTAGCGGGAGTCTAGACAATGAGCAGTTCTTC
>NA|many|TRBV7-9|TRBJ1-6
CASSIGYSPLHF
TGTGCCAGCAGTATAGGGTATTCACCCCTCCACTTT
>NA|NA|TRBV4-1|TRBJ2-5
CASSQDQQGTQYF
TGCGCCAGCAGCCAAGACCAACAGGGGACCCAGTACTTC
>TRBD1|once|TRBV6-4|TRBJ2-3
CASMTGGGTDTQYF
TGTGCCAGCATGACAGGGGGCGGCACAGATACGCAGTATTTT
>NA|many|TRBV20-1|TRBJ1-5
CSAREGQGYQPQHF
TGCAGTGCTAGAGAGGGGCAGGGTTATCAGCCCCAGCATTTT
>NA|NA|TRBV28|TRBJ2-5
CASSSPGSGETQYF
TGTGCCAGCAGTAGCCCGGGGTCAGGGGAGACCCAGTACTTC
>NA|once|TRBV13|TRBJ1-4
CAGRLGAPQGVSGKLFF
TGTGCCGGCAGGTTGGGAGCGCCGCAGGGCGTTTCGGGAAAACTGTTTTTT
>TRBD2|many|TRBV5-1|TRBJ2-5
CASSPGLAGYQETQYF
TGCGCCAGCAGCCCGGGACTAGCGGGTTACCAAGAGACCCAGTACTTC
>TRBD1|few|TRBV20-1|TRBJ2-2
CSARDLETGALTGELFF
TGCAGTGCTAGAGATCTTGAGACAGGGGCGCTCACCGGGGAGCTGTTTTTT
>TRBD1|many|TRBV5-6|TRBJ1-5
CASSWTGWNSNQPQHF
TGTGCCAGCAGCTGGACAGGGTGGAATAGCAATCAGCCCCAGCATTTT
>NA|many|TRBV5-8|TRBJ1-1
CASSLEGSLNTEAFF
TGTGCCAGCAGCTTGGAGGGCAGTTTGAACACTGAAGCTTTCTTT
>TRBD1|NA|TRBV24-1|TRBJ2-5
CATSDALGQGETQYF
TGTGCCACCAGTGACGCACTGGGACAGGGTGAGACCCAGTACTTC
>NA|once|TRBV6-5|TRBJ2-3
CASSSVKGPRQYF
TGTGCCAGCAGCTCCGTCAAGGGCCCAAGGCAGTATTTT
>NA|many|TRBV19|TRBJ1-5
CASSIVLKEPQHF
TGTGCCAGTAGTATAGTACTGAAGGAGCCCCAGCATTTT
>NA|once|TRBV10-3|TRBJ1-2
CAISDQGYGYTF
TGTGCCATCAGTGACCAAGGCTATGGCTACACCTTC
>NA|NA|TRBV5-2|TRBJ1-2
CASNNGDVENTF
TGTGCCAGCAACAACGGGGACGTGGAAAACACCTTC
>NA|many|TRBV20-1|TRBJ1-3
CSAVPLAGTGNTIYF
TGCAGTGCTGTACCCCTAGCGGGAACTGGAAACACCATATATTTT